These 28 T cell receptor beta chains share one sample of origin, sequenced in a study of early T cells in non-severe SARS-CoV-2 infection. TCRdb re-called the 5' RACE reads through MiXCR, storing one row per CDR3 protein. The top ten hold roughly 3.4% of the sample, which has 65,000 to 75,000 distinct CDR3 sequences, 4% to 6% seen once. This material consisted of whole blood, taken at baseline. The source is an adult who was a healthcare worker with PCR-confirmed SARS-CoV-2 infection or an uninfected control (not recorded which). The donor label of this sample is uncertain.

The CDR3 loop reads CSPNWDRYTGELFF. CDR3 nucleotides: TGCAGCCCTAACTGGGACAGATACACCGGGGAGCTGTTTTTT. The chain is built from TRBV29-1 and TRBJ2-2; TRBD1 agrees at 7 bases. Germline assignment: CDR1 SQVTM and CDR2 ANQGSEA. V gave up 8 bases and J gave up 3 bases; unmatched junction bases: 9. The CDR3 contains 14 residues.

This clonotype has ten or more counts. The chain combines TRBV7-2 with TRBJ1-2; 8 bases are shared with TRBD1. This CDR3 contains 17 residues. Germline CDR1 and CDR2: SGHTA and FQGNSA. J lost 2 bases, V lost 3 bases, and 11 bases had no gene match. CDR3 amino acids: CASSLIPGQATNYGYTF. The CDR3, as DNA: TGTGCCAGCAGCTTGATTCCGGGACAGGCCACGAACTATGGCTACACCTTC.

The chain joins TRBV5-1 to TRBJ2-5, with a weak D call TRBD1 (6 bases). Germline CDR1 is SGHRS and CDR2 is YFSETQ. This CDR3 region has 13 residues. Trimming left V 4 bases short and J 5 bases short, with 12 bases between. The CDR3 sequence: CASSLGTPETQYF. The CDR3 DNA sequence: TGCGCCAGCAGCCTCGGGACACCGGAGACCCAGTACTTC.

Ten or more counts support this clonotype. The V call is TRBV20-1, the J call TRBJ2-1; possibly TRBD1 or TRBD2 for D (6 bases each). Germline V gene lookup returns CDR1 DFQATT and CDR2 SNEGSKA (reference sequence). The V gene lost 0 bases and the J gene lost 4 bases, with 19 bases spanning the gap. The CDR3 extends over 17 amino acids. CDR3 loop: CSARDQGLGGAYNEQFF. In DNA, the CDR3 is TGCAGTGCTAGAGATCAGGGGCTAGGAGGGGCTTACAATGAGCAGTTCTTC.

This chain joins TRBV5-1 and TRBJ1-4, with D perhaps matching TRBD1 (6 bases). The CDR3 consists of 15 residues. The V gene's germline CDR1 is SGHRS and CDR2 YFSETQ. V was trimmed by 4 bases and J by 0 bases, leaving 10 bases between them. CDR3 DNA sequence: TGCGCCAGCAGCACGTGGACAGCAACTAATGAAAAACTGTTTTTT. Translation: CASSTWTATNEKLFF.

This chain joins TRBV10-3 and TRBJ1-1; D possibly corresponds to TRBD1 (5 bases). CDR1 and CDR2 from the germline V gene are ENHRY and SYGVKD. Trimming left V 0 bases short and J 2 bases short, with 7 bases between. This CDR3 is 14 amino acids long. The chain's CDR3 is CAISESGLNTEAFF. CDR3 DNA: TGTGCCATCAGTGAGTCGGGGCTAAACACTGAAGCTTTCTTT.

This clonotype was found many times. The chain joins TRBV29-1 to TRBJ1-1; a possible D gene is TRBD1 (5 bases). With 4 bases removed from V and 8 bases from J, the gap between germline ends came to 11 bases. Germline loops: CDR1 SQVTM, CDR2 ANQGSEA. This CDR3 is built from 11 residues. CDR3 region: CSVVGAIEAFF. The CDR3 bases are TGCAGCGTTGTAGGGGCTATCGAAGCTTTCTTT.

In its sample, this clonotype was seen many times. The CDR3 DNA sequence: TGTGCCAGCAGTGAATATGGGGTTAGCGGGGGGAACAATGAGCAGTTCTTC. This codes for CASSEYGVSGGNNEQFF. V gene TRBV25-1 combines with J gene TRBJ2-1; the match to TRBD2 covers 10 bases. CDR1 and CDR2 from the germline V gene are MGHDK and SYGVNS. The CDR3 length is 17 residues. V lost 0 bases and J lost 5; bases outside the gene matches: 7.

This clonotype has ten or more counts. The chain is built from TRBV12-3 or TRBV12-4 and TRBJ2-3; a possible D gene is TRBD2 (6 bases). With 7 bases removed from V and 5 bases from J, the gap between germline ends came to 10 bases. This CDR3 spans 12 amino acids. CDR3 in amino acids: CASTMGGDTQYF. The CDR3 coding sequence is TGTGCCAGCACCATGGGGGGAGATACGCAGTATTTT.

In this sample, this clonotype turned up a few times. The V call is TRBV29-1, the J call TRBJ2-7; 10 bases agree with TRBD1. V dropped 6 bases and J dropped 6; count of bases not matched to a gene: 8. Germline CDR1 and CDR2: SQVTM and ANQGSEA. The CDR3 is made up of 13 amino acids. The CDR3 DNA reads as TGCAGCGTCGCGTGGGACAGGGGCGGCGAGCAGTACTTC. Residues: CSVAWDRGGEQYF.

In this sample, this clonotype turned up many times. The chain joins TRBV6-5 to TRBJ2-7, with D unclear. The CDR3 runs 13 residues. Germline V lookup: CDR1 MNHEY, CDR2 SVGAGI. Trimming took 1 base from V and 3 from J, leaving 7 bases between them. CDR3 region: CASSYLRDYEQYF. Here the CDR3 DNA reads TGTGCCAGCAGTTACTTAAGGGACTACGAGCAGTACTTC.

The chain combines TRBV3-1 with TRBJ1-2; D gene unclear. CDR1 and CDR2 from the germline V gene are LGHDT and YNNKEL (reference sequence). The CDR3 covers 13 residues. With 0 bases removed from V and 4 bases from J, the gap between germline ends came to 6 bases. In nucleotides, the CDR3 is TGTGCCAGCAGCCAAGAACCGGGCTATGGCTACACCTTC. Its translation: CASSQEPGYGYTF.

This clonotype was seen at least ten times. The chain is built from TRBV27 and TRBJ2-3, with D tentatively TRBD2 (5 bases). V lost 7 bases and J lost 0, with 14 bases in between. Germline lookup yields CDR1 MNHEY and CDR2 SMNVEV (reference sequence). This CDR3 spans 15 amino acids. CDR3 in amino acids: CASTFGVPSTDTQYF. In DNA, the CDR3 is TGTGCCAGCACCTTCGGGGTCCCCAGCACAGATACGCAGTATTTT.

V usage is TRBV6-6 and J usage is TRBJ1-3; D not certain. Trimming left V 0 bases short and J 0 bases short, with 6 bases between. The CDR3 length is 15 residues. Germline CDR1 and CDR2: MNHNY and SVGAGI (reference sequence). CDR3 loop: CASSYSHLSGNTIYF. As DNA, the CDR3 is TGTGCCAGCAGTTACTCCCACCTCTCTGGAAACACCATATATTTT.

This clonotype showed up many times. The chain is built from TRBV7-2 and TRBJ2-7; D uncertain. CDR1 and CDR2 (germline): SGHTA, FQGNSA. The CDR3 runs to 15 residues. Trimming took 0 bases from V and 4 from J, leaving 13 bases between them. CDR3 loop: CASSLAPDRRYEQYF. The CDR3 coding sequence is TGTGCCAGCAGCTTAGCCCCAGACCGAAGATACGAGCAGTACTTC.

This clonotype was observed at least ten times. The J gene is TRBJ1-1, the V gene TRBV15, with D uncertain. The germline V gene has CDR1 LNHNV and CDR2 YYDKDF (reference sequence). This CDR3 contains 13 residues. Trimming left V 3 bases short and J 2 bases short, with 7 bases between. CDR3 nucleotides: TGTGCCACCAGCAGGGCTATCAACACTGAAGCTTTCTTT. Protein: CATSRAINTEAFF.

This clonotype was recorded many times. The chain couples TRBV12-3 or TRBV12-4 to TRBJ2-1; TRBD1 agrees at 8 bases. This CDR3 has 16 amino acids. After removal of 3 bases from V and 4 bases from J, the junction contained 8 bases not matched to a gene. In DNA, the CDR3 is TGTGCCAGCAGTTTCCCCTCGGGACAGGCTTACAATGAGCAGTTCTTC. It encodes CASSFPSGQAYNEQFF.

This clonotype was detected ten times or more. The V call is TRBV27, the J call TRBJ2-7; maybe TRBD2 (5 bases). The V end was cut by 0 bases, the J end by 5 bases, with 11 bases between. Germline V gene data show CDR1 as MNHEY and CDR2 as SMNVEV (reference sequence). The CDR3 spans 14 residues. CDR3 sequence reads: CASSLSVRGDEQYF. CDR3 in DNA: TGTGCCAGCAGTTTATCGGTCCGGGGTGACGAGCAGTACTTC.

There are many counts of this clonotype. The CDR3 loop is CASSLPGPNYEQYF. The DNA of the CDR3 is TGTGCCAGCAGCTTACCAGGACCCAACTACGAGCAGTACTTC. The rearrangement joins TRBV11-2 to TRBJ2-7; unclear D gene. Trimming took off 2 bases at V and 3 bases at J, with 11 bases between the two ends. The CDR3 consists of 14 residues. CDR1 is SGHAT and CDR2 is FQNNGV in the germline V gene.

In its sample, this clonotype was seen a few times. V is TRBV18 and J is TRBJ2-5; TRBD1 or TRBD2 may be the D gene (5 bases each). Germline loops: CDR1 KGHSH, CDR2 LQKENI. This CDR3 has 14 residues. Trimming cost V 1 base and J 1 base, with 7 bases left between them. The CDR3 DNA sequence: TGTGCCAGCTCACCACGGGGGTCCCAAGAGACCCAGTACTTC. Its protein product is CASSPRGSQETQYF.

This clonotype was recorded at least ten times. J is TRBJ1-2 and V is TRBV12-3 or TRBV12-4; no clear D. Trimming took 6 bases from V and 4 from J, leaving 12 bases between them. The CDR3 loop spans 13 amino acids. DNA of the CDR3: TGTGCCAGCAGGCGGGAAGGTGGCTATGGCTACACCTTC. It codes for CASRREGGYGYTF.

The table lists this clonotype with many counts. The chain is built from TRBV27 and TRBJ2-7; no clear D gene. Germline CDR1 is MNHEY and CDR2 is SMNVEV (reference sequence). V was cut by 0 bases and J by 0 bases, with 3 bases left in between. The length of the CDR3 is 13 residues. The CDR3 is CASSLSISYEQYF. The CDR3, as DNA: TGTGCCAGCAGTTTATCTATCTCCTACGAGCAGTACTTC.

The chain is built from TRBV2 and TRBJ2-3; no reliable D call. This CDR3 spans 15 amino acids. The V and J ends lost 4 bases and 2 bases respectively, with 13 bases between them. Germline CDR1 and CDR2: SNHLY and FYNNEI. The CDR3 bases are TGTGCCAGCAGTGCGGGTTCCTCGTTCACAGATACGCAGTATTTT. It encodes CASSAGSSFTDTQYF.

This clonotype was detected a few times. The chain is built from TRBV7-9 and TRBJ1-4, with D perhaps TRBD1 (6 bases). This CDR3 has 16 amino acids. With 2 bases removed from V and 2 bases from J, the gap between germline ends came to 12 bases. CDR1 SEHNR and CDR2 FQNEAQ come from the germline V gene (reference sequence). CDR3 coding DNA: TGTGCCAGCAGCTTATCCAGGGGAAGGACTAATGAAAAACTGTTTTTT. Its protein product is CASSLSRGRTNEKLFF.

This clonotype was counted ten times or more. The chain joins TRBV6-1 to TRBJ2-3; D gene ambiguous. V lost 5 bases and J lost 5, with 17 bases in between. The CDR3 extends over 15 amino acids. In germline, CDR1 is MNHNS, CDR2 SASEGT. CDR3 sequence (DNA): TGTGCCAGCAGTCTCTACAAACCTCCACTAGATACGCAGTATTTT. Protein sequence: CASSLYKPPLDTQYF.

This clonotype was seen only a few times. Because the CDR3 is missing its conserved closing phenylalanine or tryptophan, this is likely a read error. The chain uses TRBV5-1 and TRBJ2-3; TRBD2 matches at 10 bases. Germline CDR1 and CDR2: SGHRS and YFSETQ. Germline trimming cut 3 bases from V and 4 bases from J; bases unmatched to any gene: 5. This CDR3 comprises 15 residues. DNA of the CDR3: TGCGCCAGCAGCTCCCTAGCGGGGGAGCCAGATACGCAGTATTTG. This translates into CASSSLAGEPDTQYL.

This clonotype was observed at least ten times. The gene calls are TRBV11-3 and TRBJ1-1; tentative D call: TRBD1 (6 bases). V was trimmed by 1 base and J by 9 bases, leaving 18 bases between them. This CDR3 is 15 amino acids long. Germline lookup yields CDR1 SGHNT and CDR2 YENEEA. In DNA form, the CDR3 reads TGTGCCAGCAGCTTAGGCCGGACAGATGCTGGTAAAGCTTTCTTT. Its translation: CASSLGRTDAGKAFF.

This clonotype came up many times. J is TRBJ1-1 and V is TRBV20-1; 8 positions match TRBD1. V dropped 4 bases and J dropped 10; count of bases not matched to a gene: 14. The CDR3 covers 14 residues. CDR1 and CDR2 (germline): DFQATT, SNEGSKA (reference sequence). Here the CDR3 DNA reads TGCAGTGCTACAAACACTCAGGGGGCCCTGGTAGCTTTCTTT. This gives the protein CSATNTQGALVAFF.